This T cell receptor (beta chain) is from a study of cytomegalovirus exposure and HLA in healthy donors. Study-level findings and limits: Specificity of a few CMV-associated chains for CMV antigens was verified in vitro.

Regarding this clone: Its target is unknown.

Method: immunoSEQ multiplex PCR; TCRdb's copy keeps in-frame clones and lacks some. Of roughly 220,000 clones listed, around nine tenths are singletons. The TCR originated in a woman between 18 and 30 years old in good health and CMV-seronegative. Material: PBMCs.

The CDR3 loop reads CASSLAAGRDEQFF. The CDR3 bases are TGTGCCAGCAGCTTAGCAGCGGGGCGTGATGAGCAGTTCTTC. V gene TRBV11-3 combines with J gene TRBJ2-1; 7 bases are shared with TRBD2. Germline V gene sequence: CDR1 SGHNT, CDR2 YENEEA. The CDR3 extends over 14 amino acids. The V segment lost 1 base and the J segment 8 bases; nucleotides outside the gene matches: 5.